This T cell receptor beta chain was identified in a study of shared clonotypes between healthy human individuals. Study summary: CD4 naive and CD4 memory each took three plates per donor, while CD8 naive took two and CD8 memory one. General study findings and limits: Clonotype sharing among donors was thought likely to change with sequencing depth.

CD4+ cells underwent separation, giving CD45RA+ naive and CD45RA-negative memory subsets. Germline lookup yields CDR1 MGHDK and CDR2 SYGVNS. The CDR3 spans 13 residues. V was pared by 6 bases and J by 6 bases, with 15 bases between. Turning to this clone: The antigen remains undetermined.

Clones were read by immunoSEQ multiplex PCR, and TCRdb kept only the in-frame ones, dropping some. The table records under 1,100,000 clones, approximately 72% of them present only once. The chain carries TRBV25-1 and TRBJ2-7, with D possibly matching TRBD1 (6 bases). Sequenced input: memory CD4+ T cells sorted from blood. The subset is: CD45RA-negative fraction. This receptor was identified in a man between 18 and 29 years old in good health. The CDR3 DNA reads as TGTGCCAGCAGGGGCATTCCAGGGGTCGAGCAGTACTTC. Translating it yields CASRGIPGVEQYF.